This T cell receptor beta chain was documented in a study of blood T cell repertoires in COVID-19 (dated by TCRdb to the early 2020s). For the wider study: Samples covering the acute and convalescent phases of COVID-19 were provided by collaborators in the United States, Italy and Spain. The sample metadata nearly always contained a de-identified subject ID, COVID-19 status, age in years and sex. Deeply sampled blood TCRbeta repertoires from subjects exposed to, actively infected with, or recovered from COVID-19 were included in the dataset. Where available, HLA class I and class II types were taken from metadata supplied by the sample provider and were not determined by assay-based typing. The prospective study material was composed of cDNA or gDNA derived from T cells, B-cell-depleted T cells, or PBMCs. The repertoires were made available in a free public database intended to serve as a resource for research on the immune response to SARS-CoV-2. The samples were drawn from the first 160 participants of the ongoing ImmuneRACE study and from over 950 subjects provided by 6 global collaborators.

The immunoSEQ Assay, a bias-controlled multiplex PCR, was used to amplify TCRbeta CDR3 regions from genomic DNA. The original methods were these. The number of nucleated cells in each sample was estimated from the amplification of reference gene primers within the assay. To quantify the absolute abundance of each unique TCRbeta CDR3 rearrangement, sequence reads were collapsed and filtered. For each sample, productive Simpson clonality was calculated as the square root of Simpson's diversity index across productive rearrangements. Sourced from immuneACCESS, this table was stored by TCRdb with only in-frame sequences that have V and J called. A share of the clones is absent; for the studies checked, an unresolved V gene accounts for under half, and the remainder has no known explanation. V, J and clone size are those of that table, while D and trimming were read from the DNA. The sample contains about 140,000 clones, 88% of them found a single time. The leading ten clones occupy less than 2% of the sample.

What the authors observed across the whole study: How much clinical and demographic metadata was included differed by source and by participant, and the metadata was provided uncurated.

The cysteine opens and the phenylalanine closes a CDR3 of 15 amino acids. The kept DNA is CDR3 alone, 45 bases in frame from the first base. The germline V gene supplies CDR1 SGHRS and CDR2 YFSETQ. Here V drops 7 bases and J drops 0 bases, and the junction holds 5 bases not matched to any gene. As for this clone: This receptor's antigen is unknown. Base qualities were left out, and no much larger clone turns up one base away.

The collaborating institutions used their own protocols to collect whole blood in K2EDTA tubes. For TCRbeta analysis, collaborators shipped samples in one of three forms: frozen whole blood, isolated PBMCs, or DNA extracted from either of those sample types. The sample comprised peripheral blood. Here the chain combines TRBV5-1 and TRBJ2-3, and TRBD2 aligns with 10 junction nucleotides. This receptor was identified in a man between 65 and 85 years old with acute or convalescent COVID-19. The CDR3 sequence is CASLLAGISTDTQYF. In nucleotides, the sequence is TGCGCCAGCCTACTAGCGGGGATTAGCACAGATACGCAGTATTTT.